Listed here is a single T cell receptor beta chain. V lost 5 bases, J lost 4 bases, and 5 bases stayed unmatched. This CDR3 spans 14 amino acids. Per the germline V gene, CDR1 is SQVTM and CDR2 is ANQGSEA. Measured with immunoSEQ multiplex PCR; TCRdb has only the in-frame clones, and not every one. Counted here are about 41,000 clones, nearly 90% occurring once; the ten biggest clones make up approximately 0.61%. This sample was included in a study of T cell changes during pregnancy in multiple sclerosis. The receptor was isolated from a female donor with multiple sclerosis, enrolled in a pregnancy study. The starting material was CD4+ T cells from peripheral blood mononuclear cells, obtained in the first trimester of pregnancy. This chain connects TRBV29-1 to TRBJ2-3, with 11 bases lining up with TRBD2. For the CDR3, the DNA is TGCAGCGTTAAGTATAGCGGGAGGGCAGATACGCAGTATTTT. Encoded protein: CSVKYSGRADTQYF.